This is a list of T cell receptor beta chains from one sample in a study of cytomegalovirus exposure and HLA in healthy donors. Clones were read by immunoSEQ multiplex PCR, and TCRdb kept only the in-frame ones, dropping some. This sample carries about 230,000 clones, approximately 82% of them seen once, and the ten largest clones take about 0.58%. The sample consisted of PBMCs. The receptors here all came from a woman aged 40 to 50 in good health and CMV-seronegative. The CDR3 runs from the conserved cysteine through the conserved F or W. The D gene is left open where the match is weak. Clone size is shown for a subset of rows, as once, few, many or a class of expanded clone.

.	.	TRBJ1-2	TRBV4-1	TGCGCCAGCAGCCAAGAACCAGGGCCCCTCTATGGCTACACCTTC	CASSQEPGPLYGYTF
.	once	TRBJ1-1	TRBV5-4	TGTGCCAGCAGCTTGGGGGCGACAGGTGAAGCTTTCTTT	CASSLGATGEAFF
.	.	TRBJ2-1	TRBV10-3	TGTGCCATCAGTGAACTAGTCTTAAACAATGAGCAGTTCTTC	CAISELVLNNEQFF
.	once	TRBJ1-6	TRBV21-1	TGTGCCAGCAGCTGCAGCAGGGCTAATTCACCCCTCCACTTT	CASSCSRANSPLHF
.	.	TRBJ1-1	TRBV7-2	TGTGCCAGCAGCGCGTTCAAGGGGGTGAACACTGAAGCTTTCTTT	CASSAFKGVNTEAFF
TRBD1	.	TRBJ1-1	TRBV7-3	TGTGCCAGCAGCCCCAGGACAGGGCTCACTGAAGCTTTCTTT	CASSPRTGLTEAFF
TRBD1	few	TRBJ2-3	TRBV6-5	TGTGCCAGCAGCCCGTTAGGGACAGTGGAGTATACGCAGTATTTT	CASSPLGTVEYTQYF
TRBD1	.	TRBJ1-2	TRBV5-4	TGTGCCAGCAGAACGGACAGGGCACCGGTCACCTTC	CASRTDRAPVTF
TRBD2	.	TRBJ2-1	TRBV13	TGTGCTAGCAGCTCGGGACTAGCGGGGGCCTACAATGAGCAGTTCTTC	CASSSGLAGAYNEQFF
.	.	TRBJ2-3	TRBV9	TGTGCCAGCAGCGCCCCCGGGGGTTCAGATACGCAGTATTTT	CASSAPGGSDTQYF
.	.	TRBJ1-6	TRBV7-9	TGTGCCAGCAGCAAGACGGTGAGCGATTCACCCCTCCACTTT	CASSKTVSDSPLHF
.	.	TRBJ2-2	TRBV1	TGCACCAGCAGCCCCCCCAGCGGGGGACTAGTGGGCACCGGGGAGCTGTTTTTT	CTSSPPSGGLVGTGELFF
TRBD1	.	TRBJ1-5	TRBV15	TGTGCCACCAGCAGGCGACAGGGGTTGGAGCCCCAGCATTTT	CATSRRQGLEPQHF
.	.	TRBJ2-7	TRBV4-2	TGTGCCAGCAGCCAGTCGCGGGGAGGCTACGAGCAGTACTTC	CASSQSRGGYEQYF
.	few	TRBJ2-3	TRBV2	TGTGCCAGCAGCGGACAGTGGAGCACAGATACGCAGTATTTT	CASSGQWSTDTQYF
.	.	TRBJ1-5	TRBV6-1	TGTGCCAGCAGTGATATTCCGCAGCCCCAGCATTTT	CASSDIPQPQHF
TRBD2	few	TRBJ2-7	TRBV6-5	TGTGCCAGCAGGGGGGAGGGTGGCCTCGAGCAGTACTTC	CASRGEGGLEQYF
TRBD1	.	TRBJ1-4	TRBV2	TGTGCCAGCAGCGATCCCACAGGGGCAACTAATGAAAAACTGTTTTTT	CASSDPTGATNEKLFF
TRBD1	.	TRBJ2-7	TRBV9	TGTGCCAGCAGCGCCGGGGACGGGACAGGGAAGTACGAGCAGTACTTC	CASSAGDGTGKYEQYF
.	.	TRBJ1-6	TRBV7-9	TGTGCCAGCAGCCCTCAAGGGCAGGGAAGGAATTCACCCCTCCACTTT	CASSPQGQGRNSPLHF
.	once	TRBJ1-2	TRBV5-6	TGTGCCAGCAGCACCCCGGGACAAACTAACTATGGCTACACCTTC	CASSTPGQTNYGYTF